This T cell receptor (beta chain) was found in a study of blood T cell repertoires in COVID-19. Study in general: Samples representing acute and convalescent COVID-19 were sourced from the United States, Italy and Spain. PBMCs, B-cell-depleted T cells, or T cells were the source of the cDNA or gDNA that made up the material.

Using immunoSEQ multiplex PCR, the repertoire was profiled, and TCRdb retains in-frame clones only, with some absent. This sample carries approximately 280,000 clones, approximately 83% of them seen once, and the ten largest clones take approximately 2.2%. The sequence came from a woman aged 25 to 45 who had recovered from COVID-19. The sequenced material came from peripheral blood.

CDR3 sequence (DNA): TGCGCCAGCAGCCGCGGGAGGTTGGAAGACTATGGCTACACCTTC. It encodes CASSRGRLEDYGYTF. The chain uses TRBV4-1 and TRBJ1-2; D not certain. In germline, CDR1 is MGHRA, CDR2 YSYEKL. There are 15 residues in the CDR3. V gave up 4 bases and J gave up 3 bases, with 15 bases separating them.